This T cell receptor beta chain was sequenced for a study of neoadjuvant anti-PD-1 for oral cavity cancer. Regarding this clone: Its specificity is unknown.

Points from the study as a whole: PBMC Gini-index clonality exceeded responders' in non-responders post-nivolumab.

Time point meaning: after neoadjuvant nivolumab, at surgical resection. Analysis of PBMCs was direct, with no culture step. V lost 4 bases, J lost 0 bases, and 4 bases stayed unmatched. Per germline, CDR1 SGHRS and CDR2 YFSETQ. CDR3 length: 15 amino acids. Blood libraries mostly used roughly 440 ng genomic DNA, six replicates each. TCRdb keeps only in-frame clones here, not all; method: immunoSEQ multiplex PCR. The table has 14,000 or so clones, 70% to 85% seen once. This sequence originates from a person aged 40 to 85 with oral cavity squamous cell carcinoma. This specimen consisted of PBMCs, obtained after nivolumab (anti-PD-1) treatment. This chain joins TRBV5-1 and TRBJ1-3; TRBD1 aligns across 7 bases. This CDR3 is CASSPDRFSGNTIYF. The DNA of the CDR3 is TGCGCCAGCAGCCCGGACAGGTTCTCTGGAAACACCATATATTTT.